This T cell receptor (beta chain) was captured by sequencing in a study of T cell changes during pregnancy in multiple sclerosis. Assay used: immunoSEQ multiplex PCR; TCRdb lists only in-frame clones, some missing. The profile shows around 39,000 clones, 80% to 95% of them singletons. A single count supports this clone. Germline assignment: CDR1 SGHKS and CDR2 YYEKEE (reference sequence). The CDR3 sequence is 16 residues long. With V trimmed by 2 bases and J by 4 bases, 10 bases remained unmatched. This receptor was identified in a female donor in good health, enrolled as a control in a pregnancy study. V gene TRBV5-5 combines with J gene TRBJ1-2, with 8 nucleotides matching TRBD1. Sample: CD4+ T cells from peripheral blood mononuclear cells, taken in the third trimester of pregnancy. CDR3 sequence (DNA): TGTGCCAGCAGCTTTAGTCGACAGGGGTTTATCTATGGCTACACCTTC. Its protein is CASSFSRQGFIYGYTF.